The entry that follows covers one T cell receptor beta chain sequence. The antigen remains undetermined. The data were taken from a study of long-term antiretroviral therapy in people with HIV. Study-wide points: The repertoire was dominated at all time points by clones expanded before ART. CDR3 lengths in HIV samples spanned a narrower range than controls.

Trimming took 4 bases from V and 3 from J; bases not matched to a gene: 2. This CDR3 comprises 15 residues. CDR1 is SGHNT, CDR2 YYREEE, per germline (reference sequence). At the survey level, the v3.0 immunoSEQ assay was run. Measured with immunoSEQ multiplex PCR; TCRdb has only the in-frame clones, and not every one. The sample lists 25,000 to 35,000 clones, 90% to 95% seen once, with 2.7% in the top ten. HIV-positive participants all received treatment in the United States. Prior to DNA extraction, the samples held about 0.85-10 million cryopreserved PBMC. The TCR sequence derives from a man aged 50 to 59 with HIV. Sequenced material: unsorted PBMCs, taken about 7.2 years after starting antiretroviral therapy. The V and J genes are TRBV5-4 and TRBJ2-1, with 12 positions matching TRBD2. The CDR3 loop reads CASSETSGSYNEQFF. The CDR3 DNA follows: TGTGCCAGCAGCGAGACTAGCGGGAGCTACAATGAGCAGTTCTTC.